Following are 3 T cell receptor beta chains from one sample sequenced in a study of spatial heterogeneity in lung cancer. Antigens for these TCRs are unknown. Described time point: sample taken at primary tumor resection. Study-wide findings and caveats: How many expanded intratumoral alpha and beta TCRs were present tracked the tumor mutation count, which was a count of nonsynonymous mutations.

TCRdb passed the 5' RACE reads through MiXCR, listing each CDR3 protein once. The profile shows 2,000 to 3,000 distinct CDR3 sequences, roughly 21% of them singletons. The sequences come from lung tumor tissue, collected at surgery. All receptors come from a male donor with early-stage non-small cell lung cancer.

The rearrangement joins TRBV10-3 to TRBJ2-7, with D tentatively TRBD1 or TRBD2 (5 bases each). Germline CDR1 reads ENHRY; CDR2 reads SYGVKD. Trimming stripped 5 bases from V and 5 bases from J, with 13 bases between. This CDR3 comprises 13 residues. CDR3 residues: CAISPGTSNEQYF. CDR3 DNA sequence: TGTGCCATCAGTCCAGGGACCAGTAACGAGCAGTACTTC.

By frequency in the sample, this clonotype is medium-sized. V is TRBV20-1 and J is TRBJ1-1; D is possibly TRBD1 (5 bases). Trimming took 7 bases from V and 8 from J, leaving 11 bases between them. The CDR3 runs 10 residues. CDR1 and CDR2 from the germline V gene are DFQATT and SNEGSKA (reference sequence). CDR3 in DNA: TGCAGTGTCCTGACAGTCGAAGCTTTCTTT. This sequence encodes CSVLTVEAFF.

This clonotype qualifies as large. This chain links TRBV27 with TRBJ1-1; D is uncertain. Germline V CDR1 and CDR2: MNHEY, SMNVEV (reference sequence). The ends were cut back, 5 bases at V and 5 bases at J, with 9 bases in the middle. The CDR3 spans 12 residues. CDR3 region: CASSPKGTEAFF. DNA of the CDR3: TGTGCCAGCAGTCCTAAGGGTACTGAAGCTTTCTTT.